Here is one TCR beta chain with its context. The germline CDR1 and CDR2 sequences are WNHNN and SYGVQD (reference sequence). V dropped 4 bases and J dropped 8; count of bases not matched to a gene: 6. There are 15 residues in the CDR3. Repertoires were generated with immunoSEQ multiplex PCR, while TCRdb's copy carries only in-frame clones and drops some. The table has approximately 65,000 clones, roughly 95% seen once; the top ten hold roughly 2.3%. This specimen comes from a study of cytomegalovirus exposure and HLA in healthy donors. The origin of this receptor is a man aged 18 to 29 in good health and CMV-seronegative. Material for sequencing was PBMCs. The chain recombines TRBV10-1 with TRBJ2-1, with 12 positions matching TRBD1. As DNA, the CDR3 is TGCGCCAGCAGTGGGGGGACAGGGGGCACGGATGAGCAGTTCTTC. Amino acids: CASSGGTGGTDEQFF.